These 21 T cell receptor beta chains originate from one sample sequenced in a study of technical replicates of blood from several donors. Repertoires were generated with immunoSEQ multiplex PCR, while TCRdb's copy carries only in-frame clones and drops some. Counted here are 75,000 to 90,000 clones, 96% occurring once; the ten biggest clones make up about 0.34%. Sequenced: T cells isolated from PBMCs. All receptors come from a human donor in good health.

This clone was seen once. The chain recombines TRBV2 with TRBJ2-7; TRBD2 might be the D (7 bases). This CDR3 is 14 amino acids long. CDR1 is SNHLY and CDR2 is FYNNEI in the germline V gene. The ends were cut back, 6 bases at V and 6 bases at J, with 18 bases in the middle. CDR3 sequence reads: CASRAGGLSIEQYF. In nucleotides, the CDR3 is TGTGCCAGCAGGGCCGGGGGGCTGAGCATCGAGCAGTACTTC.

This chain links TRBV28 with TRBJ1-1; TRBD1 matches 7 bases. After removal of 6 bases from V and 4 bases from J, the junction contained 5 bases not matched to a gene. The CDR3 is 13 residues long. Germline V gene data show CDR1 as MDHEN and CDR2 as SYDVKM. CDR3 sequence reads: CASRPQGFTEAFF. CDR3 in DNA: TGTGCCAGCAGACCACAGGGGTTCACTGAAGCTTTCTTT.

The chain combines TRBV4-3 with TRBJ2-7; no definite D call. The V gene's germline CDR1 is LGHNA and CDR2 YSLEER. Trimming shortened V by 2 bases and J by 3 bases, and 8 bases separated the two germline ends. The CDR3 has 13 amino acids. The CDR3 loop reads CASSQIRFYEQYF. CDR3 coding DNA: TGCGCCAGCAGCCAAATCCGGTTCTACGAGCAGTACTTC.

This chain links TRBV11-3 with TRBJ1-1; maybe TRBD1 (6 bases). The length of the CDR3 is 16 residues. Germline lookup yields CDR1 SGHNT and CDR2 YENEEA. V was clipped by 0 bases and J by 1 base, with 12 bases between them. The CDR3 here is CASSLDRGNPNTEAFF. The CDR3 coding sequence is TGTGCCAGCAGCTTAGACAGGGGAAATCCGAACACTGAAGCTTTCTTT.

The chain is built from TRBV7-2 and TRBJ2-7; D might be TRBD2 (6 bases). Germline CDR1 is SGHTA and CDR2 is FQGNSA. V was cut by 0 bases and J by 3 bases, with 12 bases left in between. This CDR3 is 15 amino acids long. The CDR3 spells CASSLARAGLYEQYF. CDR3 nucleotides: TGTGCCAGCAGCTTAGCCCGAGCGGGCCTCTACGAGCAGTACTTC. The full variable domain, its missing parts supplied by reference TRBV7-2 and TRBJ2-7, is GAGVSQSPSNKVTEKGKDVELRCDPISGHTALYWYRQSLGQGLEFLIYFQGNSAPDKSGLPSDRFSAERTGGSVSTLTIQRTQQEDSAVYLCASSLARAGLYEQYFGPGTRLTVT.

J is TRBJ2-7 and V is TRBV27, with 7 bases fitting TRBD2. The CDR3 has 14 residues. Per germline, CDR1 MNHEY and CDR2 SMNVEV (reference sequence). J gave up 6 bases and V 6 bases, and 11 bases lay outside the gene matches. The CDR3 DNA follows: TGTGCCAGCAGGAAGCGGGATCCTACTGGCGAGCAGTACTTC. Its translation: CASRKRDPTGEQYF.

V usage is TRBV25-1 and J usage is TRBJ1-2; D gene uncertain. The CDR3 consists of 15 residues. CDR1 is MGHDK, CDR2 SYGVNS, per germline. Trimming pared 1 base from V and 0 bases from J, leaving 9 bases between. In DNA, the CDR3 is TGTGCCAGCAGTGAATTGGGTGAGGCTAACTATGGCTACACCTTC. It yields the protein CASSELGEANYGYTF.

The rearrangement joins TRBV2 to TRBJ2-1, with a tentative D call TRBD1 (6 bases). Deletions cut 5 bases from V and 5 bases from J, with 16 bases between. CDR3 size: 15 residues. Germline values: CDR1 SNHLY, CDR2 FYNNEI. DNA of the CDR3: TGTGCCAGCAGTCGTGGGGACACAGAAAACAATGAGCAGTTCTTC. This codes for CASSRGDTENNEQFF.

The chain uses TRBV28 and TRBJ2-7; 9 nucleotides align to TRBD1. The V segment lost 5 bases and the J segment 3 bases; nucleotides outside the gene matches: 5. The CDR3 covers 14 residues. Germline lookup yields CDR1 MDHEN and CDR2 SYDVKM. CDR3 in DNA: TGTGCCAGCAGTACCCGACAGGGGGGCTACGAGCAGTACTTC. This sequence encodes CASSTRQGGYEQYF.

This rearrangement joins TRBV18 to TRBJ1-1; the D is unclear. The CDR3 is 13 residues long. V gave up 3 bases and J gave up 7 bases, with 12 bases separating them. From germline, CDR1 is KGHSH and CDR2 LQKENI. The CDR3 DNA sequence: TGTGCCAGCTCACCGCTTGAGAGGGTTGAAGCTTTCTTT. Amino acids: CASSPLERVEAFF.

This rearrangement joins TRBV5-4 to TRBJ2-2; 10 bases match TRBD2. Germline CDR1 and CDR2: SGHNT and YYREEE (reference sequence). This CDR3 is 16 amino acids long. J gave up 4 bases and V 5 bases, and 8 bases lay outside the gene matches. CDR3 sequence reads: CASSLQAGGITGELFF. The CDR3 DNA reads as TGTGCCAGCAGTCTCCAAGCGGGAGGGATCACCGGGGAGCTGTTTTTT.

The DNA of the CDR3 is TGTGCCAGCAGCCTCGCGGGACTGGCTAGCACAGATACGCAGTATTTT. Its protein product is CASSLAGLASTDTQYF. This chain joins TRBV4-2 and TRBJ2-3; tentatively, D is TRBD2 (6 bases). The V gene lost 4 bases and the J gene lost 0 bases, with 14 bases spanning the gap. There are 16 residues in the CDR3. Germline values: CDR1 LGHNA, CDR2 YNFKEQ.

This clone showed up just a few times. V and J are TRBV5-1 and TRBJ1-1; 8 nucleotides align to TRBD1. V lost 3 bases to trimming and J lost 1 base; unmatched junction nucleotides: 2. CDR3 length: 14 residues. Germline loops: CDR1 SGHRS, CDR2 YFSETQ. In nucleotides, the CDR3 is TGCGCCAGCAGCTCAGGGACAGGGAACACTGAAGCTTTCTTT. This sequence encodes CASSSGTGNTEAFF.

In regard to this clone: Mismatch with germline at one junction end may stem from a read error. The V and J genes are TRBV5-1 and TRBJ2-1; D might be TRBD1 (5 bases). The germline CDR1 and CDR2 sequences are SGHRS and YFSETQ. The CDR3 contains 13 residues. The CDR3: CASSTDTPPGRVF. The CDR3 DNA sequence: TGCGCCAGCAGCACGGACACCCCCCCGGGCAGGGTCTTC.

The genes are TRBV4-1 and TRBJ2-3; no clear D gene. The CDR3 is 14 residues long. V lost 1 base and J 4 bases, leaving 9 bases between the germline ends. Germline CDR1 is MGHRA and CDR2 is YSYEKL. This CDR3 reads CASSQGLVADTQYF. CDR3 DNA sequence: TGCGCCAGCAGCCAAGGGCTAGTCGCAGATACGCAGTATTTT.

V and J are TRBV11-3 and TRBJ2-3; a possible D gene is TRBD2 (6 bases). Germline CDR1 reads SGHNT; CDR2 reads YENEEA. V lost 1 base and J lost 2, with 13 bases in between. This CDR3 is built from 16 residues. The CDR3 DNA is TGTGCCAGCAGCTTAGCGTGGCGGGGAGACACAGATACGCAGTATTTT. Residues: CASSLAWRGDTDTQYF.

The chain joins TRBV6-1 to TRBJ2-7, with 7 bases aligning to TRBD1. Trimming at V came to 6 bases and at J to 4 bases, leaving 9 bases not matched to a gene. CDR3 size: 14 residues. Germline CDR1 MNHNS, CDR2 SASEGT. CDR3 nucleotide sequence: TGTGCCAGCAGCCCATGGACAGGCGGTTACGAGCAGTACTTC. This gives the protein CASSPWTGGYEQYF.

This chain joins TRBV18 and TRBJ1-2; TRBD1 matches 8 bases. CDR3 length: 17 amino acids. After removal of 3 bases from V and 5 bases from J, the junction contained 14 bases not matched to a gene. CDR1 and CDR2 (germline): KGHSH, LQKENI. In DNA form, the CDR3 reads TGTGCCAGCTCACCTCGTTTCCGCGGACAGGGTCAATATGGCTACACCTTC. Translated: CASSPRFRGQGQYGYTF.

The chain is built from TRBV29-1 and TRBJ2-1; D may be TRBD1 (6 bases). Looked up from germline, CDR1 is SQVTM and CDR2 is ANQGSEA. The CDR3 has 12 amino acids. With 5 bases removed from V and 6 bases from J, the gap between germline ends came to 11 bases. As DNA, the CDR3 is TGCAGCGTTATTATAGGGGGCAATGAGCAGTTCTTC. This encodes CSVIIGGNEQFF.

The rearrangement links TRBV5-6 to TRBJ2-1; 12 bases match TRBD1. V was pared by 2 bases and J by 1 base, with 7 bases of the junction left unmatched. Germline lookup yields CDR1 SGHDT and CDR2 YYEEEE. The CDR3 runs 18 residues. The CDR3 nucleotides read TGTGCCAGCAGCTTTGGGACAGGGGGCTTTCGATCCTACAATGAGCAGTTCTTC. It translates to CASSFGTGGFRSYNEQFF.

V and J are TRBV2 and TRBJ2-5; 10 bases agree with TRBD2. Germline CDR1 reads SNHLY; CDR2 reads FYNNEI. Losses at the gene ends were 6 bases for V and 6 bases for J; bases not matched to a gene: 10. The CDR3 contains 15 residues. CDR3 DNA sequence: TGTGCCAGCAGGAGGGAGCGGGAGGGTTCGAAGACCCAGTACTTC. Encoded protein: CASRREREGSKTQYF.